Detailed here is one TCR beta chain. The target antigen is unknown. Germline V CDR1 and CDR2: MGHRA, YSYEKL. V was trimmed by 4 bases and J by 4 bases, leaving 20 bases between them. The CDR3 has 17 residues. The sample originates from a study of OX40 agonist ivuxolimab in advanced cancers. The wider study: With ivuxolimab, an agonistic anti-OX40 (CD134) antibody, patients were treated. Participants, 82.7% male, averaged roughly 60 years of age, ranging from roughly 23 to 80. Study-wide points: Expanded clones belonging to CD8+ T cells outnumbered, on average, those of CD4+. Compared with others, partial responders at 0.1-3.0 mg/kg displayed clonal expansion among the lowest.

Generated by immunoSEQ multiplex PCR, the TCRdb table keeps only in-frame clones and is missing some. The repertoire has roughly 63,000 clones, over 75% of them found once; the top ten carry about a tenth. The chain has TRBV4-1 and TRBJ1-5; D is unclear. The material sequenced was CD4+ or CD8+ T cells sorted from blood, taken in a trial of the OX40 agonist ivuxolimab. The TCR originated in an adult with an advanced solid tumor such as melanoma, head and neck, liver or kidney cancer. For the CDR3, the DNA is TGCGCCAGCAGCCCACTCGGCGCCCCACTGGGGAATCAGCCCCAGCATTTT. Protein product: CASSPLGAPLGNQPQHF.